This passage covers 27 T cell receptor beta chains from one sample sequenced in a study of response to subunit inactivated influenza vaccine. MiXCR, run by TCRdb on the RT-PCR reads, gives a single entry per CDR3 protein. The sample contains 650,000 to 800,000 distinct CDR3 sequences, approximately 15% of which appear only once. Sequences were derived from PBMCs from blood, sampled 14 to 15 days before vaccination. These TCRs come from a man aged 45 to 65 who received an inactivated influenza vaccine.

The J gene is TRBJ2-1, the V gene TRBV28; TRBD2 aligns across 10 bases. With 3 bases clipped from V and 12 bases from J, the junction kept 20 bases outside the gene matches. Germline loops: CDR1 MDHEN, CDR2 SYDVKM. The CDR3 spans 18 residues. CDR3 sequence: CASSFRFGGGELAGWQFF. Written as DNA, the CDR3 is TGTGCCAGCAGTTTTCGGTTTGGAGGGGGCGAACTAGCGGGATGGCAGTTCTTC.

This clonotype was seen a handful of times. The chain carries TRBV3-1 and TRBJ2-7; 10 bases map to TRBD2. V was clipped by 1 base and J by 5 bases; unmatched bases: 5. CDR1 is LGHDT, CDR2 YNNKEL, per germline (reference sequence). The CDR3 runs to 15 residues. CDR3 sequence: CASSQVSGGINEQYF. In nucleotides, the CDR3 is TGTGCCAGCAGCCAAGTTAGCGGGGGGATCAACGAGCAGTACTTC.

The CDR3 here is CSARDRTGAYNEQFF. CDR3 nucleotide sequence: TGCAGTGCTAGAGATCGGACCGGGGCCTACAATGAGCAGTTCTTC. V gene TRBV20-1 combines with J gene TRBJ2-1, with D possibly being TRBD2 (5 bases). This CDR3 has 15 amino acids. V lost 0 bases and J 2 bases, leaving 11 bases between the germline ends. Looked up from germline, CDR1 is DFQATT and CDR2 is SNEGSKA (reference sequence).

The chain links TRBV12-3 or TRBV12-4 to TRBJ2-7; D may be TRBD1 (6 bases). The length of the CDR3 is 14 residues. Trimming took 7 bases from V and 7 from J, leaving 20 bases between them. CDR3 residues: CASKSRTASSEQYF. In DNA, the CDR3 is TGTGCCAGCAAGAGTCGGACAGCGAGTTCTGAGCAGTACTTC.

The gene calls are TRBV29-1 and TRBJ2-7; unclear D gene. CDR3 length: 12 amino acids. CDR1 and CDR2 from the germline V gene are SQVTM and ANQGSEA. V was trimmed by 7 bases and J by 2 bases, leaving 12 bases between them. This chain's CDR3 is CSALKSAYEQYF. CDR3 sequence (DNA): TGCAGCGCATTAAAAAGCGCCTACGAGCAGTACTTC.

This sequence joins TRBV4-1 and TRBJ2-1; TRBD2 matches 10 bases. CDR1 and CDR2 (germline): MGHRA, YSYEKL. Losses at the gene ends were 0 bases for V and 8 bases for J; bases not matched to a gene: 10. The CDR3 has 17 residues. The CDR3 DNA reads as TGCGCCAGCAGCCAAGATCGCAGGGCTAGCGGGAGTGATGAGCAGTTCTTC. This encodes CASSQDRRASGSDEQFF.

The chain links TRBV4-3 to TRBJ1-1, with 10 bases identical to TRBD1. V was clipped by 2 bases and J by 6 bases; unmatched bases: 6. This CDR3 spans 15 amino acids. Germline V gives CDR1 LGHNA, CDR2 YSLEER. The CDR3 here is CASSQPGQGGAEAFF. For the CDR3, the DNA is TGCGCCAGCAGCCAACCCGGACAGGGGGGGGCTGAAGCTTTCTTT.

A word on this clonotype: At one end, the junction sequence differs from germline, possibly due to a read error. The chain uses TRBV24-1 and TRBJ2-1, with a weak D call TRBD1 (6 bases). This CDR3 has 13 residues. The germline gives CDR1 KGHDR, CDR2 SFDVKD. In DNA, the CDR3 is TGTGCCACGGGGGACATCGGGGTAATTGAGCACTTCTTC. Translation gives CATGDIGVIEHFF.

CDR3 region: CSASGPGEKVTDTQYF. CDR3 in DNA: TGCAGTGCTAGCGGACCCGGGGAAAAAGTCACAGATACGCAGTATTTT. The gene calls are TRBV20-1 and TRBJ2-3; possibly TRBD2 for D (5 bases). The CDR3 is 16 residues long. Germline CDR1 and CDR2: DFQATT and SNEGSKA (reference sequence). V gave up 3 bases and J gave up 2 bases, with 18 bases separating them.

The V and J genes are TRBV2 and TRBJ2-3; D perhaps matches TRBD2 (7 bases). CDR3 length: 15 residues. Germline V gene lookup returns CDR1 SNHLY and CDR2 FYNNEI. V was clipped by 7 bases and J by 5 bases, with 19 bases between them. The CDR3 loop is CASMPAAGAGDTQYF. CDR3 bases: TGTGCCAGCATGCCGGCGGCGGGGGCAGGAGATACGCAGTATTTT. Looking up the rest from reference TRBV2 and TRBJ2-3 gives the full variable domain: EPEVTQTPSHQVTQMGQEVILRCVPISNHLYFYWYRQILGQKVEFLVSFYNNEISEKSEIFDDQFSVERPDGSNFTLKIRSTKLEDSAMYFCASMPAAGAGDTQYFGPGTRLTVL.

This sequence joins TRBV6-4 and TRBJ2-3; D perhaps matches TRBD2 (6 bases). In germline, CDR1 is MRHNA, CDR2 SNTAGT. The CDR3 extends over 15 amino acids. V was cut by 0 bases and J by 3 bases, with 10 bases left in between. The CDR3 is CASSDSVSGTDTQYF. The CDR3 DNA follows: TGTGCCAGCAGTGACTCGGTTAGCGGAACAGATACGCAGTATTTT.

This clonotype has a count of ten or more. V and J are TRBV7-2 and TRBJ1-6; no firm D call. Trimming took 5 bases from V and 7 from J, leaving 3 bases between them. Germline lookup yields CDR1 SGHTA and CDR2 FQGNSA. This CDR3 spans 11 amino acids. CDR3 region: CASSQNSPLHF. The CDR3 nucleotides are TGTGCCAGCAGCCAAAATTCACCCCTCCACTTT.

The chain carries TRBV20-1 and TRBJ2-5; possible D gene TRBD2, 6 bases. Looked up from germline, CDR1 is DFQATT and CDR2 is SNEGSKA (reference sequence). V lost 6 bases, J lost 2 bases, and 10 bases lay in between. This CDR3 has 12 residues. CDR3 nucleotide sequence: TGCAGTGCATTCAGCGGGCAAGAGACCCAGTACTTC. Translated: CSAFSGQETQYF.

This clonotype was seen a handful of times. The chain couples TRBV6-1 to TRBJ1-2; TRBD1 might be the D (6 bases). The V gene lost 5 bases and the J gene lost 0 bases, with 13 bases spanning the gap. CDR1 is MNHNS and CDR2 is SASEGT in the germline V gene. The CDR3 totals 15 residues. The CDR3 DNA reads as TGTGCCAGCAGTAAAACAGGGAATGCTAACTATGGCTACACCTTC. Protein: CASSKTGNANYGYTF.

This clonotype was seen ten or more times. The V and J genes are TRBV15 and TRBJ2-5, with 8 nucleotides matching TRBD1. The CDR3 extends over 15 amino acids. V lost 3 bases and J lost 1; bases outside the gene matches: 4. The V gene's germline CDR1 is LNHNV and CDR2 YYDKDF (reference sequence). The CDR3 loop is CATSSSDRAQETQYF. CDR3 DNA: TGTGCCACCAGCAGCTCGGACAGGGCCCAAGAGACCCAGTACTTC.

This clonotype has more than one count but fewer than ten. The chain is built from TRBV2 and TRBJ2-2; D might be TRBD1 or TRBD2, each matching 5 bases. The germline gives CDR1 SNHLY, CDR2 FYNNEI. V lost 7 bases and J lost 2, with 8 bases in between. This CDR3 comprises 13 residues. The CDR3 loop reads CASMGVNTGELFF. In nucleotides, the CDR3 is TGTGCCAGCATGGGGGTCAACACCGGGGAGCTGTTTTTT.

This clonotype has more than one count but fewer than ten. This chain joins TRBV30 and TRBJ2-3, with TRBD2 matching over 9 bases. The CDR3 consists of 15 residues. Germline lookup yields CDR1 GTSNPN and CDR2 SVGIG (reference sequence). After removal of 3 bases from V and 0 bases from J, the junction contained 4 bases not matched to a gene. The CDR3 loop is CAWRIAGGSTDTQYF. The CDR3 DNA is TGTGCCTGGAGAATCGCGGGAGGGAGCACAGATACGCAGTATTTT. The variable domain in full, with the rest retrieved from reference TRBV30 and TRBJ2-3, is SQTIHQWPATLVQPVGSPLSLECTVEGTSNPNLYWYRQAAGRGLQLLFYSVGIGQISSEVPQNLSASRPQDRQFILSSKKLLLSDSGFYLCAWRIAGGSTDTQYFGPGTRLTVL.

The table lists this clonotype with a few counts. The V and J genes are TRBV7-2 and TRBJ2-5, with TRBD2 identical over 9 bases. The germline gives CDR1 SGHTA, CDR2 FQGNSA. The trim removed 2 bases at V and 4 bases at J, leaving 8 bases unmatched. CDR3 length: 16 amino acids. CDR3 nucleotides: TGTGCCAGCAGCTTATGGGGTAGCGGGAGTGGAGAGACCCAGTACTTC. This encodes CASSLWGSGSGETQYF.

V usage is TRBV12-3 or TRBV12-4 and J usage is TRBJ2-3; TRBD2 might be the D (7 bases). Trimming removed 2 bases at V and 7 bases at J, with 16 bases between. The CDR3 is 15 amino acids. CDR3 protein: CASSLSGGRMYTQYF. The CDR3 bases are TGTGCCAGCAGTTTATCCGGGGGGCGGATGTATACGCAGTATTTT.

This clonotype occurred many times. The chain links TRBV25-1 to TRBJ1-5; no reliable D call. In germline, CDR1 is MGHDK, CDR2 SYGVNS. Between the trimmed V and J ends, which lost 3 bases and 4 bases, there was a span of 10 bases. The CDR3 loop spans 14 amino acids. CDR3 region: CASSEGYWNQPQHF. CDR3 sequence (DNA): TGTGCCAGCAGTGAGGGCTACTGGAATCAGCCCCAGCATTTT. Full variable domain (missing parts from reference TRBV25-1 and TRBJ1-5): EADIYQTPRYLVIGTGKKITLECSQTMGHDKMYWYQQDPGMELHLIHYSYGVNSTEKGDLSSESTVSRIRTEHFPLTLESARPSHTSQYLCASSEGYWNQPQHFGDGTRLSIL.

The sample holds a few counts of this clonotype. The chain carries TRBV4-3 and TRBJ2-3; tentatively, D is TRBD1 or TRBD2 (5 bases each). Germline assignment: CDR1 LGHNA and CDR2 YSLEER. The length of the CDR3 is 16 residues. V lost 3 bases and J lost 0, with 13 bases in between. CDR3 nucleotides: TGCGCCAGCAGCCAGGGGACCATCCCTAGCACAGATACGCAGTATTTT. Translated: CASSQGTIPSTDTQYF.

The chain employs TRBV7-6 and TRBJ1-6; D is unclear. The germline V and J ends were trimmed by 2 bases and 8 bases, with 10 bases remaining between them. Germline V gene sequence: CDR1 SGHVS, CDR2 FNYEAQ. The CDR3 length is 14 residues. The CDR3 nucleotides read TGTGCCAGCAGCTTATCAGCCGGGGATTCACCCCTCCACTTT. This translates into CASSLSAGDSPLHF.

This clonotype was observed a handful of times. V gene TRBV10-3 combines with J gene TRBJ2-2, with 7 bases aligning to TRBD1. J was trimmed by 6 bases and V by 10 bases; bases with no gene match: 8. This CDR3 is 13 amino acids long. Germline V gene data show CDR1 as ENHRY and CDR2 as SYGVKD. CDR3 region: CASRPGQAGELFF. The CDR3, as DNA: TGTGCCAGCCGACCTGGACAGGCCGGGGAGCTGTTTTTT.

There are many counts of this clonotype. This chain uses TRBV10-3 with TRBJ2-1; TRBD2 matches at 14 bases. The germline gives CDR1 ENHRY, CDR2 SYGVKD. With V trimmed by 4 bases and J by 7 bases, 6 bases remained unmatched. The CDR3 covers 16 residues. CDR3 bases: TGTGCCATCAGTGGAACAGGACTAGCGGGAGGAAATGAGCAGTTCTTC. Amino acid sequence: CAISGTGLAGGNEQFF.

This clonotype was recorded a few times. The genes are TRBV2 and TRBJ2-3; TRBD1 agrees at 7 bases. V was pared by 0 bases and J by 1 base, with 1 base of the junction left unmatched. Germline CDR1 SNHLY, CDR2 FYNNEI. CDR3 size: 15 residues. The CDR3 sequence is CASSEAQGGTDTQYF. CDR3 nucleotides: TGTGCCAGCAGTGAAGCTCAGGGGGGCACAGATACGCAGTATTTT.

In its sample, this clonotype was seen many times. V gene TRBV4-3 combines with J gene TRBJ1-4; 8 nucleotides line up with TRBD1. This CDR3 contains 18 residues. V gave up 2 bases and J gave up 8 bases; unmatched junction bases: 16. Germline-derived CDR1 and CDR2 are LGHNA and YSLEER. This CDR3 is CASSQPIDRGERNEKLFF. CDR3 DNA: TGCGCCAGCAGCCAACCCATCGACAGGGGCGAGAGGAACGAAAAACTGTTTTTT.

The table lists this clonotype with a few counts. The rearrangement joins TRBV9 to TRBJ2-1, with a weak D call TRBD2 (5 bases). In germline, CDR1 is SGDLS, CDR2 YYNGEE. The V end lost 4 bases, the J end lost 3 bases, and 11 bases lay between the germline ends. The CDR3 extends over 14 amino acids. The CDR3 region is CASSPRTYYNEQFF. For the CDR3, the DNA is TGTGCCAGCAGCCCTCGGACTTACTACAATGAGCAGTTCTTC.